One and the same sample provided the 15 T cell receptor beta chains below, sequenced in a study of regulatory T cells in long-lasting Graves disease. Relying on iRepertoire HTBI primers and Arm-PCR of CDR3 regions, the team built TCR beta libraries. MiXCR was run by TCRdb on the multiplex PCR reads, yielding one entry per CDR3 protein. The sample holds around 400,000 distinct CDR3 sequences, 15% seen once. Stated time point: newly diagnosed GD, antithyroid drugs for less than 3 months. RNA extracted from PBMCs served as the sequencing template. This same sample was also taken into another study, of T cells in Graves' hyperthyroidism and ophthalmopathy.

The material sequenced was peripheral blood mononuclear cells (PBMCs), taken at new diagnosis, from a patient treated with antithyroid drugs. These receptors were obtained from a woman aged 40 to 50 with Graves disease.

This clonotype showed up many times. V and J are TRBV7-8 and TRBJ2-7; no clear D gene. Germline V gene sequence: CDR1 SGHVS, CDR2 FQNEAQ. Trimming pared 1 base from V and 2 bases from J, leaving 9 bases between. The CDR3 loop spans 14 amino acids. The CDR3 DNA reads TGTGCCAGCAGCTTAGTCCTGGAAGCCTACGAGCAGTACTTC. This gives the protein CASSLVLEAYEQYF. Drawing the rest from reference TRBV7-8 and TRBJ2-7, the complete variable domain is GAGVSQSPRYKVAKRGQDVALRCDPISGHVSLFWYQQALGQGPEFLTYFQNEAQLDKSGLPSDRFFAERPEGSVSTLKIQRTQQEDSAVYLCASSLVLEAYEQYFGPGTRLTVT.

The sample holds many counts of this clonotype. This rearrangement joins TRBV27 to TRBJ1-1, with 9 bases identical to TRBD1. CDR1 and CDR2 (germline): MNHEY, SMNVEV (reference sequence). The CDR3 runs to 13 residues. J was trimmed by 5 bases and V by 6 bases; bases with no gene match: 4. The CDR3 DNA follows: TGTGCCAGCAGCCGGGGACAGGGAACTGAAGCTTTCTTT. Its protein product is CASSRGQGTEAFF.

Ten or more counts support this clonotype. This chain links TRBV27 with TRBJ1-3; D is undetermined. Trimming took off 5 bases at V and 0 bases at J, with 8 bases between the two ends. Germline V lookup: CDR1 MNHEY, CDR2 SMNVEV (reference sequence). This CDR3 is 14 amino acids long. This CDR3 reads CASSPVSSGNTIYF. In DNA, the CDR3 is TGTGCCAGCAGTCCGGTTTCCTCTGGAAACACCATATATTTT.

This clonotype was seen many times. The DNA is left out, because the CDR3 cannot be placed on it with certainty; the CDR3 is given as TCRdb lists it. The V and J genes are TRBV12-3 or TRBV12-4 and TRBJ2-3; TRBD2, the table's D call, lacks a check against the DNA. The CDR3 is made up of 14 amino acids, end residues included. The CDR3 is CASSSSGGLDTQYF.

A single count supports this clonotype. The missing conserved phenylalanine or tryptophan at the end of this CDR3 makes a read error likely. The chain couples TRBV12-3 or TRBV12-4 to TRBJ2-2, with D possibly being TRBD2 (6 bases). This CDR3 is built from 14 residues. Here the CDR3 reads CASSMGQGTGGLFY. CDR3 coding DNA: TGTGCCAGCAGTATGGGGCAGGGAACCGGGGGGCTGTTTTAT.

This clonotype came up many times. This chain links TRBV19 with TRBJ2-2; D perhaps matches TRBD2 (6 bases). V dropped 4 bases and J dropped 5 bases, with 20 bases sitting between them. This CDR3 comprises 17 residues. Germline V lookup: CDR1 LNHDA, CDR2 SQIVND (reference sequence). The CDR3, as DNA: TGTGCCAGTAGTACGGACGAGGGGACTCCGTGGACCGGGGAGCTGTTTTTT. Its protein product is CASSTDEGTPWTGELFF.

V usage is TRBV2 and J usage is TRBJ1-2; no clear D gene. The CDR3 totals 12 residues. From germline, CDR1 is SNHLY and CDR2 FYNNEI. With 6 bases removed from V and 8 bases from J, the gap between germline ends came to 13 bases. The CDR3 loop reads CASRVTRPGYTF. The CDR3, as DNA: TGTGCCAGCAGGGTGACACGACCGGGCTACACCTTC.

A few counts support this clonotype. The chain couples TRBV28 to TRBJ2-1, with 8 bases aligning to TRBD1. V lost 6 bases, J lost 0 bases, and 10 bases stayed unmatched. The CDR3 extends over 17 amino acids. CDR1 and CDR2 (germline): MDHEN, SYDVKM. CDR3 coding DNA: TGTGCCAGCAGAAAACCAATTACAGGGGGCTCCTACAATGAGCAGTTCTTC. Protein sequence: CASRKPITGGSYNEQFF. The entire variable domain, with the rest obtained from reference TRBV28 and TRBJ2-1, is as follows: DVKVTQSSRYLVKRTGEKVFLECVQDMDHENMFWYRQDPGLGLRLIYFSYDVKMKEKGDIPEGYSVSREKKERFSLILESASTNQTSMYLCASRKPITGGSYNEQFFGPGTRLTVL.

The rearrangement joins TRBV20-1 to TRBJ1-2; D gene ambiguous. This CDR3 is 15 amino acids long. Germline CDR1 and CDR2: DFQATT and SNEGSKA (reference sequence). V was pared by 0 bases and J by 4 bases, with 15 bases between. The CDR3 DNA reads as TGCAGTGCTAGAGATCCTGCAACGCCTTCCTATGGCTACACCTTC. Encoded protein: CSARDPATPSYGYTF.

Points on this clonotype: An end of the junction differs from the germline gene, which may be a read error. J is TRBJ2-1 and V is TRBV28, with 7 nucleotides matching TRBD2. The CDR3 sequence is 15 residues long. Germline V gives CDR1 MDHEN, CDR2 SYDVKM. The CDR3 sequence: CASNLSGRSYNEQFF. CDR3 sequence (DNA): TGTGCCAGCAATTTATCCGGGAGGTCCTACAATGAGCAGTTCTTC.

J is TRBJ2-2 and V is TRBV20-1; tentative D call: TRBD1 (6 bases). CDR3 length: 13 residues. The germline CDR1 and CDR2 sequences are DFQATT and SNEGSKA (reference sequence). V was pared by 5 bases and J by 1 base, with 8 bases between. The CDR3 reads CSADRRNTGELFF. DNA for the CDR3: TGCAGTGCTGACAGGAGGAACACCGGGGAGCTGTTTTTT.

The table lists this clonotype with a few counts. This rearrangement joins TRBV28 to TRBJ2-2; 7 nucleotides line up with TRBD2. Germline assignment: CDR1 MDHEN and CDR2 SYDVKM. V was pared by 6 bases and J by 5 bases, with 6 bases of the junction left unmatched. The CDR3 covers 14 residues. In nucleotides, the CDR3 is TGTGCCAGCAGCCGGGGGGTCGGGACCGGGGAGCTGTTTTTT. The encoded protein is CASSRGVGTGELFF.

V and J are TRBV4-1 and TRBJ1-4, with D possibly TRBD1 on 5 matching bases. The CDR3 covers 15 residues. V lost 1 base to trimming and J lost 5 bases, with 11 bases between them. The V gene's germline CDR1 is MGHRA and CDR2 YSYEKL. The CDR3 loop reads CASSQVLGPNEKLFF. CDR3 coding DNA: TGCGCCAGCAGCCAAGTTTTGGGGCCCAATGAAAAACTGTTTTTT.

This clonotype was counted a few times. The rearrangement joins TRBV19 to TRBJ2-7; possible D gene TRBD2, 5 bases. CDR1 LNHDA and CDR2 SQIVND come from the germline V gene (reference sequence). Between the trimmed V and J ends, which lost 10 bases and 2 bases, there was a span of 18 bases. The CDR3 consists of 14 residues. The CDR3 nucleotides are TGTGCCACCAAGAGGGCATCCGGAGCCTACGAGCAGTACTTC. Translated: CATKRASGAYEQYF.

V and J are TRBV9 and TRBJ2-3, with 11 bases that match TRBD2. With V trimmed by 3 bases and J by 4 bases, 4 bases remained unmatched. Germline V gene lookup returns CDR1 SGDLS and CDR2 YYNGEE. The CDR3 length is 15 residues. CDR3 DNA sequence: TGTGCCAGCAGCGGTAGCGGGAGGGTGGCAGATACGCAGTATTTT. It yields the protein CASSGSGRVADTQYF.